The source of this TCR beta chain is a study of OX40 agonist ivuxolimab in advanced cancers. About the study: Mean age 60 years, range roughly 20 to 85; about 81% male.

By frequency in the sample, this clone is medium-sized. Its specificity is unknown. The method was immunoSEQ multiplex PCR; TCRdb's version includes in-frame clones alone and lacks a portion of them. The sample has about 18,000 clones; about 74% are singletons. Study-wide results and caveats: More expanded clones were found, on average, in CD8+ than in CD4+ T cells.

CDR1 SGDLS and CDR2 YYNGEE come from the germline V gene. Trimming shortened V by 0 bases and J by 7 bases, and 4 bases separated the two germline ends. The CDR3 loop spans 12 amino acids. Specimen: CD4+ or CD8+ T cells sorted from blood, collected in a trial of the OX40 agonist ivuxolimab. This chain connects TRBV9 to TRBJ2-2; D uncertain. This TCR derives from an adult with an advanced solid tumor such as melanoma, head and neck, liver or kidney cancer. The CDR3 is CASSVEGGELFF. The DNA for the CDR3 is TGTGCCAGCAGCGTAGAGGGCGGGGAGCTGTTTTTT.